Each of the 3 T cell receptor beta chains below was sequenced from the same sample in a study of T cells in women clearing cervical HPV infection. Some clones are missing from TCRdb's copy, which holds only in-frame ones; the method was immunoSEQ multiplex PCR. With about 26,000 clones in the sample, the ten largest clones hold more than 9.5%. Sample: blood buffy coat. The receptors here all came from a woman aged 18 to 75 with a cervical HPV16 infection that either progressed to CIN3+ or cleared (not recorded which).

The CDR3 here is CASSEPGQLNEKLFF. CDR3 bases read: TGTGCCAGCAGTGAACCTGGACAACTTAATGAAAAA. The chain joins TRBV6-1 to TRBJ1-4; possible D gene TRBD1, 5 bases. The read gets to within 3 residues of the CDR3 end, and the germline J gene fills in the rest. Germline assignment: CDR1 MNHNS and CDR2 SASEGT. V was shortened by 2 bases and J by 4 bases, with 11 bases between the two germline ends. The CDR3 is 15 amino acids.

With regard to this clone: From the germline J gene comes the end of the CDR3, since the read stops 3 residues before it. The rearrangement links TRBV2 to TRBJ1-1; 8 bases match TRBD1. This CDR3 contains 12 residues. Looked up from germline, CDR1 is SNHLY and CDR2 is FYNNEI. The sequenced CDR3 bases are TGTGCCAGCAGACCTGACAGGGGAGAA. Its translation: CASRPDRGE. The entire CDR3 sequence reads CASRPDRGEAFF.

Worth noting for this clone: The CDR3 goes on 3 residues after the read ends, and that part is filled in from the germline J gene. The gene calls are TRBV30 and TRBJ2-2; no clear D. Germline assignment: CDR1 GTSNPN and CDR2 SVGIG (reference sequence). V was pared by 3 bases and J by 6 bases, with 11 bases between. The CDR3 covers 13 residues. CDR3 sequence: CAWSRSGPGELFF. The covered CDR3 bases are TGTGCCTGGAGCCGATCGGGTCCCGGGGAG.